The 13 T cell receptor beta chains in this list originate from one sample, sequenced in a study of shared clonotypes between healthy human individuals (dated by TCRdb to 2020 to 2022). Libraries were built with the immunoSEQ multiplex PCR assay. Entries here come from immuneACCESS through TCRdb and include only in-frame sequences with V and J called. Some clones fail to appear in such tables; in the studies checked, an unresolved V gene covers under half of the shortfall, and the cause of the remainder is unknown. This sample holds 550,000 to 700,000 clones; around 73% were observed only once. The top ten hold 1.5% to 2% of the sample. The source material was memory CD4+ T cells sorted from blood. The cell subset or site tag for this specimen amounts to: CD45RA-negative fraction. Receptors originate from a woman between 25 and 40 years old in good health.

The chain employs TRBV5-1 and TRBJ2-3; D may be TRBD2 (6 bases). The CDR3 runs to 14 residues. Trimming took 5 bases from V and 2 from J, leaving 12 bases between them. Germline V gene lookup returns CDR1 SGHRS and CDR2 YFSETQ. DNA of the CDR3: TGCGCCAGCAGTAACGGGAGATCCACAGATACGCAGTATTTT. It is translated as CASSNGRSTDTQYF.

In nucleotides, the CDR3 is TGTGCCAGTAGTTTACCGGGACAGGGAATATACGAGCAGTACTTC. This codes for CASSLPGQGIYEQYF. This chain joins TRBV19 and TRBJ2-7, with 9 bases that match TRBD1. V lost 5 bases to trimming and J lost 4 bases; unmatched junction nucleotides: 9. The CDR3 spans 15 residues. The V gene's germline CDR1 is LNHDA and CDR2 SQIVND (reference sequence).

This sequence joins TRBV16 and TRBJ1-4; tentatively, D is TRBD1 (5 bases). The CDR3 contains 14 residues. Trimming pared 2 bases from V and 7 bases from J, leaving 11 bases between. Germline V gene lookup returns CDR1 KGHSY and CDR2 FQNENV. The CDR3 protein is CASSQRQGGEKLFF. The CDR3 region has the DNA TGTGCCAGCAGCCAAAGGCAGGGCGGTGAAAAACTGTTTTTT.

This chain joins TRBV28 and TRBJ2-1, with TRBD1 identical over 8 bases. There are 13 residues in the CDR3. Germline CDR1 and CDR2: MDHEN and SYDVKM. The CDR3 DNA reads as TGTTCCTCTGGGACAGGATTGGTCTATGAGCAGTTCTTC. Protein: CSSGTGLVYEQFF.

In this sample, this clone turned up a few times. This chain links TRBV5-1 with TRBJ1-5, with D possibly being TRBD1 (5 bases). CDR3 size: 15 residues. Trimming stripped 0 bases from V and 3 bases from J, with 10 bases between. Germline V CDR1 and CDR2: SGHRS, YFSETQ. CDR3 in DNA: TGCGCCAGCAGCTTGGATACAGGTAACAATCAGCCCCAGCATTTT. Translated, it gives CASSLDTGNNQPQHF.

The table lists this clone with a count of one. For the CDR3, the DNA is TGCAGTGCTAGTTCCCCTTGGGGCTACACCTTC. Protein: CSASSPWGYTF. The V gene is TRBV20-1, the J gene TRBJ1-2; D call uncertain. Germline V lookup: CDR1 DFQATT, CDR2 SNEGSKA (reference sequence). V was pared by 3 bases and J by 8 bases, with 10 bases between. This CDR3 has 11 residues.

Only one count was recorded for this clone. The chain links TRBV10-1 to TRBJ1-5; perhaps TRBD1 as D (6 bases). The CDR3 length is 13 residues. CDR1 WNHNN and CDR2 SYGVQD come from the germline V gene (reference sequence). Between the trimmed V and J ends, which lost 4 bases and 2 bases, there was a span of 6 bases. CDR3 sequence: CASSGQGNQPQHF. The CDR3 DNA follows: TGCGCCAGCAGTGGACAGGGCAATCAGCCCCAGCATTTT.

V is TRBV6-1 and J is TRBJ2-1; no reliable D call. Germline loops: CDR1 MNHNS, CDR2 SASEGT. The length of the CDR3 is 12 residues. Trimming left V 3 bases short and J 8 bases short, with 8 bases between. CDR3 DNA: TGTGCCAGCAGTGATCTGGGGTATGAGCAGTTCTTC. Translating gives CASSDLGYEQFF.

The chain employs TRBV28 and TRBJ2-7, with 10 positions matching TRBD2. The V gene's germline CDR1 is MDHEN and CDR2 SYDVKM. After removal of 3 bases from V and 5 bases from J, the junction contained 7 bases not matched to a gene. The CDR3 is 15 amino acids. In nucleotides, the CDR3 is TGTGCCAGCAGTTTTGGGCTAGCGGGAGTGAACGAGCAGTACTTC. This sequence encodes CASSFGLAGVNEQYF.

This chain connects TRBV19 to TRBJ2-5; D possibly uses TRBD1 or TRBD2 (6 bases each). Germline CDR1 LNHDA, CDR2 SQIVND (reference sequence). The V end lost 5 bases, the J end lost 4 bases, and 23 bases lay between the germline ends. CDR3 size: 17 residues. CDR3 in amino acids: CASSLGGMLGKGETQYF. CDR3 sequence (DNA): TGTGCCAGTAGTCTGGGGGGCATGTTGGGGAAAGGAGAGACCCAGTACTTC. Variable domain in full (rest from reference TRBV19 and TRBJ2-5): DGGITQSPKYLFRKEGQNVTLSCEQNLNHDAMYWYRQDPGQGLRLIYYSQIVNDFQKGDIAEGYSVSREKKESFPLTVTSAQKNPTAFYLCASSLGGMLGKGETQYFGPGTRLLVL.

This clone was seen a few times. The J gene is TRBJ2-2, the V gene TRBV11-2; 7 bases align to TRBD1. CDR1 is SGHAT and CDR2 is FQNNGV in the germline V gene. The J segment lost 0 bases and the V segment lost 3 bases, leaving 7 bases of the junction unmatched. There are 17 residues in the CDR3. CDR3 residues: CASSFRHRGPNTGELFF. As DNA, the CDR3 is TGTGCCAGCAGCTTTAGACACAGGGGACCGAACACCGGGGAGCTGTTTTTT.

The chain is built from TRBV10-3 and TRBJ2-3, with 11 positions matching TRBD1. Germline CDR1 reads ENHRY; CDR2 reads SYGVKD. Trimming removed 6 bases from V and 3 bases from J; junction bases left unmatched: 11. The CDR3 loop spans 17 amino acids. The CDR3 spells CAISRDRGYEHTDTQYF. The CDR3 DNA follows: TGTGCCATCAGCCGGGACAGGGGGTACGAACATACAGATACGCAGTATTTT.

The genes are TRBV6-6 and TRBJ2-3; maybe TRBD1 (6 bases). V gave up 6 bases and J gave up 2 bases, with 12 bases separating them. The CDR3 is 14 residues long. In germline, CDR1 is MNHNY, CDR2 SVGAGI (reference sequence). The CDR3 region is CASRNGQNTDTQYF. CDR3 in DNA: TGTGCCAGCAGAAACGGACAGAACACAGATACGCAGTATTTT.